This TCR beta chain was sequenced in a study of cytomegalovirus exposure and HLA in healthy donors. PCR used 60 Vbeta primers and 13 Jbeta primers. Clones were sequenced by immunoSEQ multiplex PCR, and TCRdb holds only the in-frame ones, with some missing. The sample records some 170,000 clones, 80% being singletons. The germline V gene encodes CDR1 SQVTM and CDR2 ANQGSEA. Deletions cut 7 bases from V and 0 bases from J, with 13 bases between. The CDR3 runs 14 residues. The clonotype originates from a man between 18 and 29 years old in good health and CMV-seropositive. J is TRBJ1-3 and V is TRBV29-1, with a possible D match to TRBD1 (5 bases). Sequencing was done on a sample of PBMCs. The CDR3 DNA reads as TGCAGCGCCTTGACAGCACGCTCTGGAAACACCATATATTTT. Translating gives CSALTARSGNTIYF.